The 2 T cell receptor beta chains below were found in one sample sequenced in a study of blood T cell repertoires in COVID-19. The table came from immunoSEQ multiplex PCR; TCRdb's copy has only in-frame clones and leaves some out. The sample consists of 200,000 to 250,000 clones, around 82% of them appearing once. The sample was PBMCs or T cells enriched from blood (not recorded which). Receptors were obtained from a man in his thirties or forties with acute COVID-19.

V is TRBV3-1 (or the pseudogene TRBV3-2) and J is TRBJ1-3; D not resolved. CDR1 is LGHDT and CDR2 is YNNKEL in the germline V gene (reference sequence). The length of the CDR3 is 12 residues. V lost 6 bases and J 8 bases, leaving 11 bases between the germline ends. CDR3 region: CASREGSDTIYF. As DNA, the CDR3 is TGTGCCAGCAGGGAGGGATCGGACACCATATATTTT.

The CDR3 reads CASSRGRSEDYTDTQYF. CDR3 bases: TGCGCCAGCAGCCGGGGGAGGTCGGAAGACTACACAGATACGCAGTATTTT. V gene TRBV5-1 combines with J gene TRBJ2-3; tentative D call: TRBD2 (6 bases). Trimming removed 4 bases at V and 2 bases at J, with 20 bases between. The CDR3 loop spans 17 amino acids. Per the germline V gene, CDR1 is SGHRS and CDR2 is YFSETQ.